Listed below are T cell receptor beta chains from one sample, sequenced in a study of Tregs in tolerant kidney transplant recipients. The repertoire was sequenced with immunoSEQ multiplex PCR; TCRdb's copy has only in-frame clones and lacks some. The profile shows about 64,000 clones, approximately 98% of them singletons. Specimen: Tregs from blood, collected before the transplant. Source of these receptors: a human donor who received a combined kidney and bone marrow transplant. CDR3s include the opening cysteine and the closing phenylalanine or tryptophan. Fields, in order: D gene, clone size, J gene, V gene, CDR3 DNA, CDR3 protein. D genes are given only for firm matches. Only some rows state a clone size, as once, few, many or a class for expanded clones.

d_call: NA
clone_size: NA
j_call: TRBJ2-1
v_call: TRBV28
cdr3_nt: TGTGCCAGCGCGGTCGAGCCCCGAAGTCAGTTCTTC
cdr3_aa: CASAVEPRSQFF

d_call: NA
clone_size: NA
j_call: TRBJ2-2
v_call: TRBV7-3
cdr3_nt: TGTGCCAGCAGAAAACAACCGAACACCGGGGAGCTGTTTTTT
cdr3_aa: CASRKQPNTGELFF

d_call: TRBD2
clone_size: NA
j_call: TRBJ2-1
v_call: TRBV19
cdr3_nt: TGTGCCAGTAGTGTCAGGACTAGCGGGGGGTACAATGAGCAGTTCTTC
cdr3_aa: CASSVRTSGGYNEQFF

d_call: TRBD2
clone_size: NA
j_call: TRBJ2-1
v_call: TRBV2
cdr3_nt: TGTGCCAGCAGTGACGGACTAGCGGGGCAAGAGCAGTTCTTC
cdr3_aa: CASSDGLAGQEQFF

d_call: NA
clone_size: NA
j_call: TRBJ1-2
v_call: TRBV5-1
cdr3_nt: TGCGCCAGCAGCTTGGGCGGTTCTAACTATGGCTACACCTTC
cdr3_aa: CASSLGGSNYGYTF

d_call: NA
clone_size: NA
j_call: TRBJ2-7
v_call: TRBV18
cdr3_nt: TGTGCCAGCTCACCATGGACACCTCCAAGGGTCGAGCAGTACTTC
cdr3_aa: CASSPWTPPRVEQYF

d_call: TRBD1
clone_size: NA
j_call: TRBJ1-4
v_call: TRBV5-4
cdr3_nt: TGTGCCAGCAGGGACCGGACAGGGGGGAAACTGTTTTTT
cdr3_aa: CASRDRTGGKLFF

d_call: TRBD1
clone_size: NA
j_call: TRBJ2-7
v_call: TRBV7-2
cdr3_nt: TGTGCCAGCAGCTCTGTGACAGGGAGCTCCTACGAGCAGTACTTC
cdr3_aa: CASSSVTGSSYEQYF

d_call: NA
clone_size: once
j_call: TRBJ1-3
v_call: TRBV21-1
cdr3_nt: TGTGCCAGCAGCAAATGCTCCAGGGGGCTTCCGGAAGACGGGCCTGGAAACACCATATATTTT
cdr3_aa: CASSKCSRGLPEDGPGNTIYF

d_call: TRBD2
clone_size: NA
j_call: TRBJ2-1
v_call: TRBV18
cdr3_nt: TGTGCCAGCTCTCCCCGGACTAGCGGGAGTAATGAGCAGTTCTTC
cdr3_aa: CASSPRTSGSNEQFF

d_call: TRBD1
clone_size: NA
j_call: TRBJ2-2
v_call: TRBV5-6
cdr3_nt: TGTGCCAGCAGCCCATACGACAGGGATTGGACCGGGGAGCTGTTTTTT
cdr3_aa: CASSPYDRDWTGELFF

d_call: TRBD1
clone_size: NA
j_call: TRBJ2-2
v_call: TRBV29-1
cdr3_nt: TGCAGCGTTGGGACAGGGTTTACCGGGGAGCTGTTTTTT
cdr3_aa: CSVGTGFTGELFF

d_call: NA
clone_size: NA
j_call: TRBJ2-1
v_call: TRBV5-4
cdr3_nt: TGTGCCAGCAGCTTGGTGCGTGGTTCTATTGAGCAGTTCTTC
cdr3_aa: CASSLVRGSIEQFF

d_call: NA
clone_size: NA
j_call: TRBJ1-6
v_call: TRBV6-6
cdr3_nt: TGTGCCAGCAGTTCCACAGGGTATTCACCCCTCCACTTT
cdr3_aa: CASSSTGYSPLHF

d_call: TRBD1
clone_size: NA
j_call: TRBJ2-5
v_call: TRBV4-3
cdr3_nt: TGCGCCAGCAGCCAAACAGGGGCAGAGACCCAGTACTTC
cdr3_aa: CASSQTGAETQYF

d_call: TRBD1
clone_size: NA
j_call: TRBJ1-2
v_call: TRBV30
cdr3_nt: TGTGCCTGTACCTGGGGCAGGGGGGCCTATGGCTACACCTTC
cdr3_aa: CACTWGRGAYGYTF

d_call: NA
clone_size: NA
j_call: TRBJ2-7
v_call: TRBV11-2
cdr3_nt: TGTGCCAGCAGCTTAGGAGCCTCCTCCTACGAGCAGTACTTC
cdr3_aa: CASSLGASSYEQYF

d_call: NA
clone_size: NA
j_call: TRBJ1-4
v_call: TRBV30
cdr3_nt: TGTGCCTGGAGTGTACTCTTCGGGGAAAAACTGTTTTTT
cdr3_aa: CAWSVLFGEKLFF

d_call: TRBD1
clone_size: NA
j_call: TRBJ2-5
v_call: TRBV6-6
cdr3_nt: TGTGCCAGCAGTTACCGACAGGGGAGGGAGACCCAGTACTTC
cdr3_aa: CASSYRQGRETQYF

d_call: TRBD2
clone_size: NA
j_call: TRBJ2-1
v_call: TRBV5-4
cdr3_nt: TGTGCCAGCAGCCGGACTAGCGGGCTCTTCAATGAGCAGTTCTTC
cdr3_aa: CASSRTSGLFNEQFF

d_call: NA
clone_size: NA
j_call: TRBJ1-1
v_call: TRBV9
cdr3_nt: TGTGCCAGCAGCGAAAGGGGTCTTGACACTGAAGCTTTCTTT
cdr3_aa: CASSERGLDTEAFF

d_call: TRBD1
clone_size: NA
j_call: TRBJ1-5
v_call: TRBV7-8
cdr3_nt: TGTGCCAGCGGAATACAGGGGATGTCCCAGCATTTT
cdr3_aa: CASGIQGMSQHF

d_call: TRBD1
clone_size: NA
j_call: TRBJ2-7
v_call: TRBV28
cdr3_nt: TGTGCCAGCAGAGACGCCGGGACAGGGACCTACGAGCAGTACTTC
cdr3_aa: CASRDAGTGTYEQYF

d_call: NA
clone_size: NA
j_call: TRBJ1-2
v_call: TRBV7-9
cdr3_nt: TGTGCCAGCAGTCAGAATTGGAACTATGGCTACACCTTC
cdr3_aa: CASSQNWNYGYTF

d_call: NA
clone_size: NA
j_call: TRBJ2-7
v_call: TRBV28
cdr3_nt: TGTGCCAGCGCAGAGGGCAACCCCTACGAGCAGTACTTC
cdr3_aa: CASAEGNPYEQYF

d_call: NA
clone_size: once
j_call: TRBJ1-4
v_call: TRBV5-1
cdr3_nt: TGCGCCAGCAGTGGAGGTATTAATGAAAAACTGTTTTTT
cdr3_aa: CASSGGINEKLFF

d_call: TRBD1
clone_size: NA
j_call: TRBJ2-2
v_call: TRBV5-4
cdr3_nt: TGTGCCAGCAGCTTCTTACAGGGGGCAGGGACCGGGGAGCTGTTTTTT
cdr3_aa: CASSFLQGAGTGELFF

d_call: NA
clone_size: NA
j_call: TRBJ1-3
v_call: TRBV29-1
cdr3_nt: TGCAGCGCAGAGGAAGATGGAGGGCCGGCCCCGGCGGTATTTGGAAACACCATATATTTT
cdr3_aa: CSAEEDGGPAPAVFGNTIYF

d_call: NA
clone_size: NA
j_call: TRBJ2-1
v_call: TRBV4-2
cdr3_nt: TGTGCCAGCAGCCAAGATTCTTCTCCCTACAATGAGCAGTTCTTC
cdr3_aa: CASSQDSSPYNEQFF

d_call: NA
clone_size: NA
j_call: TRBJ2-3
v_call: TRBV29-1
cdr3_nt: TGCAGCGTCTACACAGGTACATCGGATACGCAGTATTTT
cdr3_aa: CSVYTGTSDTQYF

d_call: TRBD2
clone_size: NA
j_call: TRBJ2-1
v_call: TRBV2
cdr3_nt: TGTGCCAGCAGTGCCCGTCTAGCGGGAGGGCCATCTTCCTACAATGAGCAGTTCTTC
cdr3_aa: CASSARLAGGPSSYNEQFF

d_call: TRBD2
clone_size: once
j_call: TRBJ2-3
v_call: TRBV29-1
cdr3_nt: TGCAGCGTTGAAGGCGGGAGAAGGGCAGATACGCAGTATTTT
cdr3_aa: CSVEGGRRADTQYF

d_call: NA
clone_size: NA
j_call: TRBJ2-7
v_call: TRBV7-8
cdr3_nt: TGTGCCAGCAGCCAACGTACTACCTACGAGCAGTACTTC
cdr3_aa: CASSQRTTYEQYF

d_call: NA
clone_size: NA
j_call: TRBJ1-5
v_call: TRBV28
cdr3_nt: TGTGCCAGCAGTTCTCAGACAGGCAATCAGCCCCAGCATTTT
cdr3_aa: CASSSQTGNQPQHF

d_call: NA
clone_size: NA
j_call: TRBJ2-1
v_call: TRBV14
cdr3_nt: TGTGCCAGCAGCCGTATAGGGTCGGCGGGTGAGCAGTTCTTC
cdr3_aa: CASSRIGSAGEQFF

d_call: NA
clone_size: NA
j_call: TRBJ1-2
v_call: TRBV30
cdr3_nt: TGTGCCTGGAGAAGAACAGGGTCCTATGGCTACACCTTC
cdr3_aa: CAWRRTGSYGYTF

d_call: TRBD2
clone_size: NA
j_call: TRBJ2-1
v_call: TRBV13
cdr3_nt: TGTGCCAGCAGCTTAGGGTCGATGCGGGAGTCCTACAATGAGCAGTTCTTC
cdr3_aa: CASSLGSMRESYNEQFF

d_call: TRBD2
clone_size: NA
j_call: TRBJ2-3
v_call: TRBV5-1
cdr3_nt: TGCGCCAGCAGTCGGACTAGCGGGAGGGTGGCAGATACGCAGTATTTT
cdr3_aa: CASSRTSGRVADTQYF